Here is one T cell receptor beta chain with its context. This sample was taken from a study of control samples from healthy donors and cancer patients. Profiled with immunoSEQ multiplex PCR; TCRdb holds only in-frame clones, not every one. Altogether roughly 200,000 clones are present, roughly 94% being singletons, with the ten largest covering over 1.2%. The CDR3 totals 15 residues. Trimming left V 1 base short and J 6 bases short, with 15 bases between. The germline gives CDR1 LGHDT, CDR2 YNNKEL (reference sequence). The J gene is TRBJ1-2, the V gene TRBV3-1 (or the pseudogene TRBV3-2); D not resolved. The material sequenced was blood. The sequence was collected from a man between 45 and 60 years old in good health. CDR3 in amino acids: CASSQVTTVGNGYTF. The CDR3 DNA follows: TGTGCCAGCAGCCAAGTGACTACAGTCGGGAATGGCTACACCTTC.